This TCR beta chain emerged from a study of blood T cells in healthy people across ages. Study results and limitations: Older individuals had lower TCR beta diversity per million T cells (the decline was roughly linear).

A second PCR, run for 7 to 11 cycles, used a sample-barcoded 5' primer plus a J-beta primer mix. Tags on each cDNA molecule came from a template-switch adaptor with 12 random nucleotides. In TCRdb, the 5' RACE reads were re-called with MiXCR into one record per CDR3 protein. This sample has approximately 1.5 million distinct CDR3 sequences, with approximately 43% found just once. Germline V gene lookup returns CDR1 MNHEY and CDR2 SMNVEV (reference sequence). The CDR3 has 15 amino acids. V was cut by 6 bases and J by 5 bases, with 19 bases left in between. Donor samples were obtained from healthy Caucasian individuals from Russia, aged about 6 to 100. Turning to this clonotype: As yet, its antigen is unknown.

The receptor was isolated from a woman aged 18-29 years in good health. The specimen was blood. The rearrangement links TRBV27 to TRBJ1-1; maybe TRBD1 (5 bases). CDR3 bases: TGTGCCAGCAGAGAACTCCAGGGAGTAGAGACTGAAGCTTTCTTT. Protein sequence: CASRELQGVETEAFF.